A single sample is the source of the 2 T cell receptor beta chains below, sequenced in a study of identical twins. MiXCR, run by TCRdb on the 5' RACE reads, gives a single entry per CDR3 protein. The profile shows about 190,000 distinct CDR3 sequences, approximately 15% of them singletons. The same data also contributed to another study, on T cells expressing NK-cell markers.

What was sequenced was CD8+ T cells sorted from blood. The receptors were gathered from a young woman in good health.

A few counts support this clonotype. This chain links TRBV11-1 with TRBJ2-1; 11 bases line up with TRBD1. The CDR3 extends over 20 amino acids. CDR1 SGHAT and CDR2 FQDESV come from the germline V gene (reference sequence). J was trimmed by 5 bases and V by 6 bases; bases with no gene match: 21. The DNA of the CDR3 is TGTGCCAGCAGTCAGATCCCGGGACAGGGGGTCGGGCGCCCTAACAATGAGCAGTTCTTC. Its translation is CASSQIPGQGVGRPNNEQFF.

This clonotype was observed a handful of times. This chain joins TRBV12-3 or TRBV12-4 and TRBJ2-2; 9 nucleotides agree with TRBD1. With V trimmed by 8 bases and J by 7 bases, 8 bases remained unmatched. The CDR3 is made up of 14 amino acids. CDR3 region: CASENRGHDGELFF. As DNA, the CDR3 is TGTGCCAGCGAGAACAGGGGGCATGACGGGGAGCTGTTTTTT.